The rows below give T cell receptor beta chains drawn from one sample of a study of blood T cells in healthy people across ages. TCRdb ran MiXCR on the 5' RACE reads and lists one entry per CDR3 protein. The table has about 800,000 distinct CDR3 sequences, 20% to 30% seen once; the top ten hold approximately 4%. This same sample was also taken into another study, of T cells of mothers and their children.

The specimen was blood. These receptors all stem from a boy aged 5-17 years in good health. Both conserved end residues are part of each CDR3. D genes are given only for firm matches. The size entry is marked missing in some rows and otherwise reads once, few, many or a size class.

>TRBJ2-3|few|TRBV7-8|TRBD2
TGTGCCAGCAGCCACTTCGGAGCGGGGGGGCCCCCCGCAGATACGCAGTATTTT
CASSHFGAGGPPADTQYF
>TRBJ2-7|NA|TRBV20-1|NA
TGCAGTGCCCGCCCCGGGTTAACCTACGAGCAGTACTTC
CSARPGLTYEQYF
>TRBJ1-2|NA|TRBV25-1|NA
TGTGCCAGCAGTGAATTTGTGGGTGGCTACACCTTC
CASSEFVGGYTF
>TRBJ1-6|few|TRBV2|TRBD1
TGTGCCAGCAGTGAGGGACAGGGGGAAAATTCACCCCTCCACTTT
CASSEGQGENSPLHF
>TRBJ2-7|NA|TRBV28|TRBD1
TGTGCCAGCAGACACCGGGACAGGGGACGATACGAGCAGTACTTC
CASRHRDRGRYEQYF
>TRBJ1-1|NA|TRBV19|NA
TGTGCCAGTAGTATATCTCGGACTGAGACTGAAGCTTTCTTT
CASSISRTETEAFF
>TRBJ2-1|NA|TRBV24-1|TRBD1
TGTGCCACCGGAGGAGACAGGGGGAGCTACAATGAGCAGTTCTTC
CATGGDRGSYNEQFF
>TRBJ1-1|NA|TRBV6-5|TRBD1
TGTGCCAGCAGTTACCCTAACAGGGGAGGGGGCACTGAAGCTTTCTTT
CASSYPNRGGGTEAFF
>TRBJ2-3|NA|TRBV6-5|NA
TGTGCCAGCAGTTACGGGATCTTTGCCACGGCACCAGATACGCAGTATTTT
CASSYGIFATAPDTQYF
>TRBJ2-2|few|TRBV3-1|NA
TGTGCCAGCAGCCCTGAGGGCCTAGATCCCACCGGGGAGCTGTTTTTT
CASSPEGLDPTGELFF
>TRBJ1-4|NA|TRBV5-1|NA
TGCGCCAGCAGCTTGATCACCGGACCCGGTAATGAAAAACTGGTTTTT
CASSLITGPGNEKLVF
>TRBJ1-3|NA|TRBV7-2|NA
TGTGCCAGCAGCTCCCACGGGGTCGGAAACACCATATATTTT
CASSSHGVGNTIYF
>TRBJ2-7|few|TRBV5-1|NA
TGCGCCAGCAGCTTGGAGGGGGATACCTACGAGCAGTACTTC
CASSLEGDTYEQYF
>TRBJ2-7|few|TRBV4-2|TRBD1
TGTGCCAGCAGCCCGGAACAGGGGGCCTTCGGGTACGAGCAGTACTTC
CASSPEQGAFGYEQYF
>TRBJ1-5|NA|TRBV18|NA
TGTGCCAGCTCACCACAGGGGGTGGGCAATCAGCCCCAGCATTTT
CASSPQGVGNQPQHF
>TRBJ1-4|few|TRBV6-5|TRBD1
TGTGCCAGCAGGAGTGGGGACAGCTCTAATGAAAAACTGTTTTTT
CASRSGDSSNEKLFF
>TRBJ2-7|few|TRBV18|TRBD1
TGTGCCAGCTCACCTCCGGGACAGGGACTATACGAGCAGTACTTC
CASSPPGQGLYEQYF
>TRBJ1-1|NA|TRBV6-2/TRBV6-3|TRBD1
TGTGCTAGCACCAACGCGGCAGGGGGGTGGAACACTGAAGCTTTCTTT
CASTNAAGGWNTEAFF
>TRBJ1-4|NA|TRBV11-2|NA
TGTGCCAGCAGCACCAAATGGGACAACGAGGGTGAAAAACTGTTTTTT
CASSTKWDNEGEKLFF
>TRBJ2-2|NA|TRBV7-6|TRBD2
TGTGCCAGCAGCTTAGTCTCGCTAGCGGGCGACACCGGGGAGCTGTTTTTT
CASSLVSLAGDTGELFF
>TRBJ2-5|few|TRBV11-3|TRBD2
TGTGCCAGCAGCTCCGGGACTAGCGGGTTACAAGAGACCCAGTACTTC
CASSSGTSGLQETQYF
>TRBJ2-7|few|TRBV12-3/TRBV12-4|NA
TGTGCCAGCAGGGGGGGGGCTACCCTTAACGAGCAGTACTTC
CASRGGATLNEQYF
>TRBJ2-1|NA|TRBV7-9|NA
TGTGCCAGCAGCTTAAATGGGGCGGATGAGCAGTTCTTC
CASSLNGADEQFF
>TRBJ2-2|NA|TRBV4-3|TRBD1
TGCGCCAGCAGCCACTCATGGACAGGGTACACCGGGGAGCTGTTTTTT
CASSHSWTGYTGELFF
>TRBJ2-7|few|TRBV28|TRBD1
TGTGCCAGCAGTTTTCCCTGGGGGACAGGAGGTTACGAGCAGTACTTC
CASSFPWGTGGYEQYF
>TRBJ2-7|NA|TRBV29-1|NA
TGCAGCGTTGCACAGGATTCCTACGAGCAGTACTTC
CSVAQDSYEQYF
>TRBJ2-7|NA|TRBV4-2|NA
TGTGCCAGCAGCCAAGGGTCAGCGCAGACGCAGTACTTC
CASSQGSAQTQYF
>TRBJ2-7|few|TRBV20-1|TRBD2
TGCAGTGCTAGAGATCATCACGGTTTATCTAGCGGGAGCTACGAGCAGTACTTC
CSARDHHGLSSGSYEQYF
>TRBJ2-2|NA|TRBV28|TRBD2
TGTGCCAGCAGTTCTACGACTACTAGCGGGAGATACACCGGGGAGCTGTTTTTT
CASSSTTTSGRYTGELFF
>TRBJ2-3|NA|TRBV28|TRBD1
TGTGCCAGCAGTTTCAGGGGGATTCTTAGAGATACGCAGTATTTT
CASSFRGILRDTQYF
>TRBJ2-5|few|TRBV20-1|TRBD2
TGCAGTGTGAGGACTAGCGGGAGAGGAGAGACCCAGTACTTC
CSVRTSGRGETQYF
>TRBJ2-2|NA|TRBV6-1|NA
TGTGCCAGCAGTCGGCGTATCGGGACTGGGACCGGGGAGCTGTTTTTT
CASSRRIGTGTGELFF
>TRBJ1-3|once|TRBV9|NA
TGTGCCAGCGGGACATACTCTGGAAACACCATATATTTT
CASGTYSGNTIYF
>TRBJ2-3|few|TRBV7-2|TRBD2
TGTGCCAGCAGCCGGACTAGCGGGAACCTAGATACGCAGTATTTT
CASSRTSGNLDTQYF
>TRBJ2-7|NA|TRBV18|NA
TGTGCCAGCTCACAAGACAGGTCCCACGAGCAGTACTTC
CASSQDRSHEQYF
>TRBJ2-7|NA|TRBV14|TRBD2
TGTGCCAGCAGCCAAAGCGGGACCTATGCGCAGTACTTC
CASSQSGTYAQYF
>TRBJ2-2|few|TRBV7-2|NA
TGTGCCAGCAGCTTCCGAGGGGGGAAGGGCACCGGGGAGCTGTTTTTT
CASSFRGGKGTGELFF
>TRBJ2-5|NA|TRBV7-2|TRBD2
TGTGCCAGCAGCAGCGGGGCTGGTAGAGGGACCCAGTACTTC
CASSSGAGRGTQYF
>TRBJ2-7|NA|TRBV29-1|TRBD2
TGCAGCGTTGAGGGTCTTACGGGAGGCCAAACCTACGAGCAGTACTTC
CSVEGLTGGQTYEQYF
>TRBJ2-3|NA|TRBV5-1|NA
TGCGCCAGCAGCCCCGGGATAGCGGAGATAGATACGCAGTATTTT
CASSPGIAEIDTQYF